The 5 T cell receptor beta chains below were found in one sample sequenced in a study of blood T cell repertoires in COVID-19. Sequenced by immunoSEQ multiplex PCR; TCRdb stores in-frame clones only, minus some. The repertoire includes roughly 100,000 clones, over 85% of them detected once, and 1.5% to 2.5% sits in the top ten. Input material: peripheral blood. The source of these receptors is a woman aged 45 to 65 with COVID-19, enrolled during active disease.

V usage is TRBV6-2 or TRBV6-3 and J usage is TRBJ1-1, with 7 bases matching TRBD1. From germline, CDR1 is MNHEY and CDR2 SVGEGT. The ends lost 2 bases at V and 2 bases at J; junction bases unmatched: 5. CDR3 length equals 15 residues. The CDR3 nucleotides are TGTGCCAGCAGTTACAGGGGGCTGTTAAACACTGAAGCTTTCTTT. Translated: CASSYRGLLNTEAFF.

The count of this clone is one. The rearrangement joins TRBV3-1 (or the pseudogene TRBV3-2) to TRBJ2-1; possibly TRBD2 for D (6 bases). The V end lost 4 bases, the J end lost 4 bases, and 11 bases lay between the germline ends. Germline V gene sequence: CDR1 LGHDT, CDR2 YNNKEL (reference sequence). CDR3 length: 14 residues. CDR3 DNA sequence: TGTGCCAGCAGCCTTGGGACTGGTTACAATGAGCAGTTCTTC. This sequence encodes CASSLGTGYNEQFF.

The chain combines TRBV7-6 with TRBJ1-1; the D gene is possibly TRBD1 (6 bases). Trimming took off 4 bases at V and 0 bases at J, with 12 bases between the two ends. Germline values: CDR1 SGHVS, CDR2 FNYEAQ. The CDR3 spans 15 residues. CDR3 in amino acids: CASSSTDSLNTEAFF. DNA for the CDR3: TGTGCCAGCAGCTCAACGGACAGTCTGAACACTGAAGCTTTCTTT.

The chain recombines TRBV9 with TRBJ2-1; 12 bases match TRBD2. CDR1 is SGDLS, CDR2 YYNGEE, per germline. V trimming: 1 base; J trimming: 5 bases; junction bases outside the gene matches: 1. The CDR3 spans 15 residues. The CDR3 DNA reads as TGTGCCAGCAGCGTACTAGCGGGGGGGAACAATGAGCAGTTCTTC. As protein: CASSVLAGGNNEQFF.

This clone was recorded a few times. This chain connects TRBV28 to TRBJ1-1, with 8 bases lining up with TRBD1. J was trimmed by 3 bases and V by 3 bases; bases with no gene match: 6. This CDR3 has 15 residues. Germline V gene data show CDR1 as MDHEN and CDR2 as SYDVKM. The CDR3 DNA reads as TGTGCCAGCAGTTTCCAGGGGGCGCCGCACACTGAAGCTTTCTTT. It translates to CASSFQGAPHTEAFF.